This TCR beta chain is from a study of control samples from healthy donors and cancer patients. Germline V CDR1 and CDR2: SGHRS, YFSETQ. The CDR3 runs to 14 residues. Trimming cost V 5 bases and J 0 bases, with 9 bases left between them. The assay was immunoSEQ multiplex PCR, and TCRdb's table has in-frame clones only and misses some. The sample records under 70,000 clones, roughly 90% being singletons. J is TRBJ2-4 and V is TRBV5-1; tentatively, D is TRBD1 (5 bases). This clonotype was obtained from a man in his sixties with head and neck cancer. What was sequenced was PBMCs. Here the CDR3 DNA reads TGCGCCAGCAGTCCCGACAGAGCCAAAAACATTCAGTACTTC. Translated, it gives CASSPDRAKNIQYF.